Below, one T cell receptor beta chain is given with its context. Its target antigen remains unknown. Per-nucleotide qualities are absent, and no much larger clonotype sits a single base away. This record comes from a study of OX40 agonist ivuxolimab in advanced cancers. Broadly, across the study: The costimulatory receptor OX40 (CD134) was targeted by ivuxolimab, a fully human IgG2 agonistic monoclonal antibody. A male proportion of 75% to 85% and a mean age of about 60 years, ranging from about 23 to 90, were recorded for the dose-escalation cohort. Of the 50 or so patients in dose escalation, about 20 had hepatocellular carcinoma, some 15 had melanoma, 9 had renal cell carcinoma and 9 had head and neck cancer. The point of sequencing TCRbeta in the periphery was to test whether ivuxolimab changed TCR sequence diversity and drove clonal T-cell expansion. The paper covers the monotherapy dose-escalation part of the phase I ivuxolimab trial, which included N = 52 patients. Intravenous ivuxolimab was administered to patients every 2 weeks at six dose levels: 0.01, 0.1, 0.3, 1.5, 3 and 10 mg/kg. Partial responses occurred in three dose-escalation patients, of whom one had hepatocellular carcinoma and two had cutaneous melanoma. Patients were allowed to have had prior anti-PD-1, anti-PD-L1 or anti-CTLA-4 therapy, and 40% of the dose-escalation patients had been treated with checkpoint inhibitors.

To sequence the TCRbeta CDR3 region, genomic DNA was isolated from the sorted cells. The immunoSEQ Assay was used to sequence the TCRbeta CDR3 regions. TCRdb mirrors the immuneACCESS table, restricted to in-frame sequences. Some clones are absent from its copies; in checked studies, under half trace to an unresolved V gene, and the reason for the others is unknown. This sample holds around 140,000 clones; 90% were observed only once. The ten largest clones take up 0.9% to 1.2% of the sample. Patients with autoimmune disease history or receiving systemic immunosuppression were excluded from the trial. Peripheral blood for TCR sequencing was collected from all dose cohorts at baseline, on cycle 4 day 1, and on cycle 7 day 1. Samples were obtained from an open-label, multicenter, first-in-human phase I dose-escalation trial of ivuxolimab. Adults with locally advanced or metastatic melanoma, renal cell, hepatocellular, or head and neck squamous cell carcinoma were enrolled in the trial. Before TCR sequencing, CD4+ and CD8+ T cells were separately sorted from peripheral blood.

Study-wide findings and limitations: Which antigens the clonally expanded peripheral T cells were specific for was not determined. Partial responders in the 0.1-3.0 mg/kg groups had among the lowest normalized peripheral clonal expansion, especially among CD8+ T cells. Low levels of normalized T-cell clonal expansion were also seen in some patients who did not respond. At doses from 0.1 to 3.0 mg/kg, clonal expansion was seen in both CD4+ and CD8+ blood T cells between baseline and week 6. After ivuxolimab, CD8+ T cells had more expanded clones than CD4+ T cells on average.

This receptor was obtained from an adult with an advanced solid tumor such as melanoma, head and neck, liver or kidney cancer. Sequenced material: CD4+ or CD8+ T cells sorted from blood, taken in a trial of the OX40 agonist ivuxolimab.

CDR3 sequence: CASSEPTSGSDTQYF. The sequence in DNA is TGTGCCAGCAGTGAACCGACTAGCGGGAGTGATACGCAGTATTTT. This chain is built from TRBV2 and TRBJ2-3; a stretch of 12 junction bases matches TRBD2. The germline V and J ends show losses of 2 bases and 6 bases respectively, and no gene match explains 3 bases of the junction. The CDR3 numbers 15 residues from cysteine through phenylalanine. The retained sequence is limited to the CDR3, 45 bases, with the frame set at the first base. CDR1 and CDR2 are read off the germline V gene as SNHLY and FYNNEI. Extended through the reference TRBV2 and TRBJ2-3 proteins, this CDR3 yields the full variable domain: EPEVTQTPSHQVTQMGQEVILRCVPISNHLYFYWYRQILGQKVEFLVSFYNNEISEKSEIFDDQFSVERPDGSNFTLKIRSTKLEDSAMYFCASSEPTSGSDTQYFGPGTRLTVL.